The entry below describes one TCR beta chain. Its antigen is undetermined. The source of the sample is a study of T cell repertoires in ileal Crohn's disease. Study-level background: At surgery, about 34% of patients smoked, with median disease duration approximately 8 years.

Data came from immunoSEQ multiplex PCR; TCRdb stores just in-frame clones and leaves some out. The sample holds around 16,000 clones, around 60% seen once. Study conclusions and caveats: Active smokers at surgery had more clonal expansions than non-smokers. Sorted CD8 T cells held more high-frequency clones than CD4.

Trimming stripped 2 bases from V and 7 bases from J, with 11 bases between. The CDR3 extends over 13 amino acids. Per the germline V gene, CDR1 is SGHVT and CDR2 is SQSDAQ. The TCR comes from an adult with Crohn's disease. Material for sequencing was ileal tissue. V and J are TRBV7-4 and TRBJ1-2, with D possibly being TRBD1 (5 bases). The CDR3 DNA is TGTGCCAGCAGCTTAAATCGGCAGGGTGGCTACACCTTC. Translated: CASSLNRQGGYTF.